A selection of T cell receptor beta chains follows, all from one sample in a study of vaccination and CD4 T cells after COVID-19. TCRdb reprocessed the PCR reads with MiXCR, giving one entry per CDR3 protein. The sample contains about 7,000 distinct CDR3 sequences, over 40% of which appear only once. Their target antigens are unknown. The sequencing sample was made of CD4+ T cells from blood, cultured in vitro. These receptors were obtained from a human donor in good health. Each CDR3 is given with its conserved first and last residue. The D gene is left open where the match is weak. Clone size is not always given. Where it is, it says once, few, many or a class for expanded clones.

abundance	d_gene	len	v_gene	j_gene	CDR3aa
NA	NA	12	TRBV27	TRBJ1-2	CASIGGRYGYTF
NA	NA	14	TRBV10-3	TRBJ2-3	CAISESGSTDTQYF
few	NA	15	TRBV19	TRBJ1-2	CASSMSLRVGYGYTF
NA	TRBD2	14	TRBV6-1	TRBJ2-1	CASHSGSSYNEQFF
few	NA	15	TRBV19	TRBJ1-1	CASSTHGVMNTEAFF
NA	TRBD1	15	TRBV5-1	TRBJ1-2	CASSLGTTGGYGYTF
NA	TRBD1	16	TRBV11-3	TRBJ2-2	CASSPVRGLVAGELFF
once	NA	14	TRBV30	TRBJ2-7	CAWRQPGLSYEQYF
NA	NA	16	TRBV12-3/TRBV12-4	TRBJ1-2	CASSSSAGAGGYGYTF
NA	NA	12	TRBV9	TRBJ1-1	CASSVLEGEAFF
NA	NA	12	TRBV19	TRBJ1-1	CASSISLGYAFF
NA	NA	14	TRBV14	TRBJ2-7	CASSQLGTTYEQYF
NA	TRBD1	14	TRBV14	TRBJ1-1	CASSQRQGWGGAFF
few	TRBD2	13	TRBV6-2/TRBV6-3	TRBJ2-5	CASKTSGGGTQYF
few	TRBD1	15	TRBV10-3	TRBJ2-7	CATARPDRGAYEQYF
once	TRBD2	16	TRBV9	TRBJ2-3	CASSVGTSGTTDTQYF
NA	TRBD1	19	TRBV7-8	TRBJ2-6	CASSLARRQGIGGANVLTF
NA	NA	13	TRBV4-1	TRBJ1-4	CASSQYGNEKLFF
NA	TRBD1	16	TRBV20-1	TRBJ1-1	CSARLVDREKSTEAFF
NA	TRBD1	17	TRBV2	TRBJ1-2	CASREGQDFVQSYGYTF
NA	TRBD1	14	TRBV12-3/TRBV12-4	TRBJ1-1	CASTPGGRNTEAFF
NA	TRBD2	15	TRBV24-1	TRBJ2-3	CATSDLGLAADTQYF
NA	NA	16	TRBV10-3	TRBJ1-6	CAISGPRDGRYSPLHF
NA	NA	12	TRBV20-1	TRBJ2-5	CSASRIWETQYF
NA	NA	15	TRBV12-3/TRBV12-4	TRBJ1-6	CASSLGASLNSPLHF
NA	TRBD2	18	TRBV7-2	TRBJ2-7	CASSKGLAGGRVDYEQYF
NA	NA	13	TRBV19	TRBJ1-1	CASSYTRGSEAFF
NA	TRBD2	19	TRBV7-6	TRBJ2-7	CASSLGPGLAGGLQYEQYF
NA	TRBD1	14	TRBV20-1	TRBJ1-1	CSASKDRAGTEAFF
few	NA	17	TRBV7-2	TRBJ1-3	CASSSPLGRRSGNTIYF